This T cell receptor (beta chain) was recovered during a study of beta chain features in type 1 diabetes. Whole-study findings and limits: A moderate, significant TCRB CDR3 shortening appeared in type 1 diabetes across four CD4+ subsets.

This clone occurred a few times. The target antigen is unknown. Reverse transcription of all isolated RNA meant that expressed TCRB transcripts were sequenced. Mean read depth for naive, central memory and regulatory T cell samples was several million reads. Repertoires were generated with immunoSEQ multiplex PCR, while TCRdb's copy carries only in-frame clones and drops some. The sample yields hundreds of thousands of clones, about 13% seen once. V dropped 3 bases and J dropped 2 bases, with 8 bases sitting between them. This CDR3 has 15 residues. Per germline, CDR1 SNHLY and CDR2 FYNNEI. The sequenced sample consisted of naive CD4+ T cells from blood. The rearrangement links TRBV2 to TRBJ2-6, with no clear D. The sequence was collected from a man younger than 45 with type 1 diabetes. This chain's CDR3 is CASSDAAAGANVLTF. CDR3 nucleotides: TGTGCCAGCAGTGATGCGGCGGCTGGGGCCAACGTCCTGACTTTC.